This entry features one T cell receptor (beta chain) sequence. These data are taken from a study of blood T cell repertoires in COVID-19. In the study overall: Some COVID-19 samples were acute and others convalescent; all came from the United States, Italy and Spain.

CDR1 and CDR2 (germline): KGHSH, LQKENI. CDR3 length: 15 residues. V was shortened by 0 bases and J by 2 bases, with 11 bases between the two germline ends. In the original analysis: Amplifying reference gene primers gave estimates of nucleated cell counts. Libraries were prepared by immunoSEQ multiplex PCR; TCRdb keeps only in-frame clonotypes and omits some of them. V and J calls and clone size are those listed in that table; D and trimming were worked out from the DNA. The table lists 400,000 to 550,000 clones, roughly 85% of them singletons. Participants, 18 to 89 years old, spanned about 26 US areas. Which cohort a participant joined came from the clinical history participants gave.

The chain is built from TRBV18 and TRBJ2-7; D gene unclear. The sequenced material came from PBMCs or T cells enriched from blood (not recorded which). The sequence was obtained from a woman aged 18-29 years with acute COVID-19. As DNA, the CDR3 is TGTGCCAGCTCACCACCTTCCGGGTATGCCTACGAGCAGTACTTC. This sequence encodes CASSPPSGYAYEQYF.